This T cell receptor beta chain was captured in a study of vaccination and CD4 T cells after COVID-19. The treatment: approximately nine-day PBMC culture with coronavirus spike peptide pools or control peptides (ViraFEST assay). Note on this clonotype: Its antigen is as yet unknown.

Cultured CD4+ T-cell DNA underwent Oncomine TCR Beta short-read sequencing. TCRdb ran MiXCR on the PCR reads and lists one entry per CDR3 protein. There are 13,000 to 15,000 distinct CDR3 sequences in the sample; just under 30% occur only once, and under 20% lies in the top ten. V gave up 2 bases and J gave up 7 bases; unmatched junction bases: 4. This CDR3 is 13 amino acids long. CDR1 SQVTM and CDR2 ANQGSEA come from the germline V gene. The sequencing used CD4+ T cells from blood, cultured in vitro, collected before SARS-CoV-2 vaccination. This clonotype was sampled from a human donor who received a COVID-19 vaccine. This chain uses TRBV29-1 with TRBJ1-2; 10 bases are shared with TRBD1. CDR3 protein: CSVEYGTGAGYTF. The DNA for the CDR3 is TGCAGCGTTGAATACGGGACAGGGGCTGGCTACACCTTC.